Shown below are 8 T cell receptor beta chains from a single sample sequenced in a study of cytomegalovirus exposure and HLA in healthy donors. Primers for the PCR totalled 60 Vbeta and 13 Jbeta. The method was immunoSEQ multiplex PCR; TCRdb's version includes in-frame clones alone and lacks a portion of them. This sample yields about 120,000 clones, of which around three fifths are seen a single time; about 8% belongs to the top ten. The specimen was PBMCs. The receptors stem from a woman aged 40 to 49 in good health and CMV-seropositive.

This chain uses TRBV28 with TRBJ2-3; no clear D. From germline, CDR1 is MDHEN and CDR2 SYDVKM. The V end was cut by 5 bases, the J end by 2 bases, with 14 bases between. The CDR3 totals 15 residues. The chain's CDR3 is CASSLAADYTDTQYF. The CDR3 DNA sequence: TGTGCCAGCAGTCTGGCGGCGGATTACACAGATACGCAGTATTTT.

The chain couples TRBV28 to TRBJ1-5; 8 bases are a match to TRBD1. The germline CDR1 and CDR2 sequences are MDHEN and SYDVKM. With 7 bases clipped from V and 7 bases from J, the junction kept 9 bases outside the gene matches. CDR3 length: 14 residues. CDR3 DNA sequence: TGTGCCAGCACCAGGACAGGGAGAGGGCAGCCCCAGCATTTT. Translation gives CASTRTGRGQPQHF.

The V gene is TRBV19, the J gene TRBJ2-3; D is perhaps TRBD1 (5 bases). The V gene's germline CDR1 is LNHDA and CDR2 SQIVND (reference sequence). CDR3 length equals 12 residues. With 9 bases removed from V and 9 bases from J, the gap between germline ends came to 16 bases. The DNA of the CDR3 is TGTGCCAGCCGTTCCAGGGAAAAGACGCAGTATTTT. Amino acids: CASRSREKTQYF.

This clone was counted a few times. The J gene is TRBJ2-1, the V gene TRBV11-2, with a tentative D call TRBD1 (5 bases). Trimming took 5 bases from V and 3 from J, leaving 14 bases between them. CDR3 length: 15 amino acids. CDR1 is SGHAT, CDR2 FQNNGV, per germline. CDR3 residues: CASSQWGGSYNEQFF. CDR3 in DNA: TGTGCCAGCAGCCAGTGGGGCGGCAGCTACAATGAGCAGTTCTTC. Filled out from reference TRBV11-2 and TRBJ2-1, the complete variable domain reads EAGVAQSPRYKIIEKRQSVAFWCNPISGHATLYWYQQILGQGPKLLIQFQNNGVVDDSQLPKDRFSAERLKGVDSTLKIQPAKLEDSAVYLCASSQWGGSYNEQFFGPGTRLTVL.

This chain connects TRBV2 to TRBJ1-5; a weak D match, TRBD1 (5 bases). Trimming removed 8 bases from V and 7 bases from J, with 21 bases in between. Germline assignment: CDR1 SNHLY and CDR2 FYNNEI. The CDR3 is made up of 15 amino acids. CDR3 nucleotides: TGTGCCAGCGGGGGGGGGAAAGGGCACAACCAGCCCCAGCATTTT. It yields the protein CASGGGKGHNQPQHF.

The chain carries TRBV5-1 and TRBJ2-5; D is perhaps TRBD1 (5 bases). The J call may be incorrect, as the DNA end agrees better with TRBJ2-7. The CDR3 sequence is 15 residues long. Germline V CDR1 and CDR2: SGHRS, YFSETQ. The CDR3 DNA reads TGCGCCAGCAGCCCTGCCAGCAGGGCGGTTGACGAGCAGTACTTC. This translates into CASSPASRAVDEQYF.

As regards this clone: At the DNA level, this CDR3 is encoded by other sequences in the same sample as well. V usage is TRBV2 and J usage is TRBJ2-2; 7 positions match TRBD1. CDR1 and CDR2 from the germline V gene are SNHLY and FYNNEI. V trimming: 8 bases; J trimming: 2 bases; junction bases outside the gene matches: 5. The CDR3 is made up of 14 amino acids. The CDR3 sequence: CASVRDSNTGELFF. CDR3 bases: TGTGCCAGCGTGAGGGACAGTAACACCGGGGAGCTGTTTTTT.

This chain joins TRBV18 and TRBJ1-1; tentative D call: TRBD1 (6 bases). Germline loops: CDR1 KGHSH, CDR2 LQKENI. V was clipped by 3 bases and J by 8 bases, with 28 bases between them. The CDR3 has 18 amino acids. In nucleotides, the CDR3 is TGTGCCAGCTCACCGGGACATCCCACGGGCCATGGGCCTAGGGAAGCTTTCTTT. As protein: CASSPGHPTGHGPREAFF.